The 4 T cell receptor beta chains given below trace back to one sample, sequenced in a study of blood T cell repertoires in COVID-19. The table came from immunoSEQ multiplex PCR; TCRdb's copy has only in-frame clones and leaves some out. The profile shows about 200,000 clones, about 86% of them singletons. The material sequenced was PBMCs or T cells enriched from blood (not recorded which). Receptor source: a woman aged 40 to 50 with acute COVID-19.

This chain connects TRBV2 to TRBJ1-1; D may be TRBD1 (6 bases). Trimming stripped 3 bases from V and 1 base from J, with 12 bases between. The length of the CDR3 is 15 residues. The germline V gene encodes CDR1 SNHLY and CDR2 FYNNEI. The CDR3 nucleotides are TGTGCCAGCAGTGACTACAGGGCCGAGAACACTGAAGCTTTCTTT. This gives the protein CASSDYRAENTEAFF.

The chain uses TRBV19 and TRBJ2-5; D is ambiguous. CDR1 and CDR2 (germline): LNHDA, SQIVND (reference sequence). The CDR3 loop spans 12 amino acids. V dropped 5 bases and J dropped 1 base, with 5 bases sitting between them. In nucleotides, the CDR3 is TGTGCCAGTAGTTCCTCCCAAGAGACCCAGTACTTC. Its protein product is CASSSSQETQYF.

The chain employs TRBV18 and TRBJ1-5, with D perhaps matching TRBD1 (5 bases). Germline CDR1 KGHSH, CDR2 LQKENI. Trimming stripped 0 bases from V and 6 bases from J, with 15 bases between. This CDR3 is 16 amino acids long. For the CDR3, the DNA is TGTGCCAGCTCACCACCGCTCCAGGGTCTAGGTCAGCCCCAGCATTTT. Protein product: CASSPPLQGLGQPQHF.

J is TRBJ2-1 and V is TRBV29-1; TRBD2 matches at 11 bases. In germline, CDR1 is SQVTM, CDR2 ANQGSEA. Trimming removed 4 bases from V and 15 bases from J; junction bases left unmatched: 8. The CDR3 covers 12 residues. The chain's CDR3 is CSVGVSGRGTFF. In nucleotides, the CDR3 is TGCAGCGTTGGGGTTAGCGGGAGGGGTACGTTCTTC.